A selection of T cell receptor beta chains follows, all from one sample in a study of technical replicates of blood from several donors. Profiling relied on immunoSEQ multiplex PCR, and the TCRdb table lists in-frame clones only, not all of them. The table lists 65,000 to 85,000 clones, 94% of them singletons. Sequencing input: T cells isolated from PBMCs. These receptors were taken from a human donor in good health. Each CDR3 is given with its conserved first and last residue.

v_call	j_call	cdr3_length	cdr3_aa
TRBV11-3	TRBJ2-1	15	CASSLGVAEDNEQFF
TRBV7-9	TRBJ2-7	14	CASSFTGTSNEQYF
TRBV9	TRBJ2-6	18	CASSVRTSGSPGANVLTF
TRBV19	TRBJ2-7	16	CASSPLPGQGRDEQYF
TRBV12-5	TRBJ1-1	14	CASGLAGRNTEAFF
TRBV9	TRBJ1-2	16	CASSLSGGWGGYGYTF
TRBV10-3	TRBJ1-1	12	CAIRDRNTEAFF
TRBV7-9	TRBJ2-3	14	CASSLVVVTDTQYF
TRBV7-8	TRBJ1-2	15	CASSLDSHPYYGYTF
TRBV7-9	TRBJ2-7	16	CASSDYGQGRNYEQYF
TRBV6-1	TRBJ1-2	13	CASSERGTYGYTF
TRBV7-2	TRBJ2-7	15	CASSSSQGGSYEQYF
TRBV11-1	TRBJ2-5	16	CASSSLLAERQETQYF
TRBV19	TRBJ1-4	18	CASSKSSGTGYKSEKLFF
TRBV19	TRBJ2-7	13	CASSITRSYEQYF
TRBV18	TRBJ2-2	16	CASSQDSQLNTGELFF
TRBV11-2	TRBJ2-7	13	CASSLTGPHEQYF
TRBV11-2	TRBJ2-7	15	CASSFTLGGTYEQYF
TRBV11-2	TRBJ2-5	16	CASSLAGQGRGETQYF
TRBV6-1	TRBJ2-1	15	CASSEGREIYNEQFF
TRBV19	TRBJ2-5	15	CASSERQGAQETQYF
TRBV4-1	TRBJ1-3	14	CASSRKTEGNTIYF
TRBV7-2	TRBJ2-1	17	CASSLGGASGRANEQFF
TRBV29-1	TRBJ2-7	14	CSVEDPGQGSEQYF
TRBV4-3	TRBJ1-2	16	CASSQDGDRGIYGYTF
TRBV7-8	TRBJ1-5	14	CASRSARGKGPQHF
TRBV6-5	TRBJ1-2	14	CASSHGEGSYGYTF
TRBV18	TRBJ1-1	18	CASSPLSPGTGSSTEAFF
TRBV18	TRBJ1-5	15	CASSVEGQLNQPQHF
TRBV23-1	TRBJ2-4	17	CASSQSKGAVGKNIQYF
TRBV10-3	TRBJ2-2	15	CAISSTSGTTGELFF
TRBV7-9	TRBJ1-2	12	CASSLTGGGYTF
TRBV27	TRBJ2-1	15	CASSLTAGGPNEQFF
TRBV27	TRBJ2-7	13	CASSLDRGYEQYF
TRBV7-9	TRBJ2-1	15	CASSWGGGAPNEQFF
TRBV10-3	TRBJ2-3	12	CATLTSADTQYF
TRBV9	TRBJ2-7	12	CASSQGGYEQYF
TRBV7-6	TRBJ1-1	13	CATRGGKDTEAFF
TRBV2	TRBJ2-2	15	CASSDGGGFTGELFF
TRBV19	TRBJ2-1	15	CASMKLAGDVGEQFF
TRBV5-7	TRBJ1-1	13	CASSLEQISEAFF
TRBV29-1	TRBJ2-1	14	CSVGLAGGGSEQFF
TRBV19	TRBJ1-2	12	CASSTPWRGYTF
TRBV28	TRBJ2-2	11	CASANTGELFF
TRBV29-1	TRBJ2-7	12	CSVTGGAYEQYF
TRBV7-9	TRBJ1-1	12	CATIHRVAEAFF
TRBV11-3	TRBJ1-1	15	CASSLQGAQNTEAFF
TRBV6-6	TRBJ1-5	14	CASSYSDRGQPQHF
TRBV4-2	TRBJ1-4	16	CASSQAADAGNEKLFF
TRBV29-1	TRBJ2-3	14	CSAGTGQAADTQYF
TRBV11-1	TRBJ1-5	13	CASSSGSNQPQHF
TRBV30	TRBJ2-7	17	CAWSVQRTSGRANEQYF
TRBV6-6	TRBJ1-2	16	CASTILLDTPNYGYTF
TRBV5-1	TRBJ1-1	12	CASSLGATEAFF
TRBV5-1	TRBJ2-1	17	CASSLVSSANVINEQFF
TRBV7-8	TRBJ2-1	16	CASRFERELPYNEQFF
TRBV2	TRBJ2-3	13	CASTGTGTDTQYF
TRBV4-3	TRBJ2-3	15	CASSLGLAETDTQYF
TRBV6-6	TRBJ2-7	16	CASSPPPGQGANEQYF
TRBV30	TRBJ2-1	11	CAWSSGNEQFF